This TCR beta chain was identified in a study of cytomegalovirus exposure and HLA in healthy donors. Study-level results: In a later analysis, a missense DCLRE1C variant was linked to TCR beta V- and J-gene trimming. Reportedly, cytomegalovirus status was diagnosed with high sensitivity and specificity.

PCR used 60 Vbeta primers and 13 Jbeta primers. TCRdb keeps only in-frame clones here, not all; method: immunoSEQ multiplex PCR. The table records under 250,000 clones, approximately 82% of them present only once. In its sample, this clone was seen a few times. Its antigen is undetermined. Germline V gene sequence: CDR1 MNHEY, CDR2 SMNVEV (reference sequence). The CDR3 length is 14 residues. The V end lost 3 bases, the J end lost 6 bases, and 11 bases lay between the germline ends. Sequences were obtained from PBMCs. The sequence was collected from a male donor in good health and CMV-seronegative. The chain recombines TRBV27 with TRBJ1-4; D is possibly TRBD1 (5 bases). CDR3 loop: CASSFPGYHEKLFF. Written as DNA, the CDR3 is TGTGCCAGCAGTTTTCCAGGGTATCATGAAAAACTGTTTTTT.